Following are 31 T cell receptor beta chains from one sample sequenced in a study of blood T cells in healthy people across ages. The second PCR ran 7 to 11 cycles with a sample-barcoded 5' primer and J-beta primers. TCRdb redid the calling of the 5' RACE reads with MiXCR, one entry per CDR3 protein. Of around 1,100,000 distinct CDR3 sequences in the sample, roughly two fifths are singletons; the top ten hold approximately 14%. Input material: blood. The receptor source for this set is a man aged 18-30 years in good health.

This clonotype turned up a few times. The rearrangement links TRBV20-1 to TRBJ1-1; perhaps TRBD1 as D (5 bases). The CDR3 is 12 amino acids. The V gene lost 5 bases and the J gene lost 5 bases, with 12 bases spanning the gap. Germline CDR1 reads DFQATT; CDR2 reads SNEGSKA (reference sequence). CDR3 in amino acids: CSAARVRTEAFF. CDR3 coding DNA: TGCAGTGCTGCCAGGGTTCGGACTGAAGCTTTCTTT.

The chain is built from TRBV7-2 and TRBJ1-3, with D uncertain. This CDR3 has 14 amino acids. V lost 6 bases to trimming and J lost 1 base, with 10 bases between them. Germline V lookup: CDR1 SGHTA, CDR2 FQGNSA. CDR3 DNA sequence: TGTGCCAGCAGTCGTTATGGTTCTGGAAACACCATATATTTT. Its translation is CASSRYGSGNTIYF. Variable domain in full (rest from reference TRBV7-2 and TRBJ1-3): GAGVSQSPSNKVTEKGKDVELRCDPISGHTALYWYRQSLGQGLEFLIYFQGNSAPDKSGLPSDRFSAERTGGSVSTLTIQRTQQEDSAVYLCASSRYGSGNTIYFGEGSWLTVV.

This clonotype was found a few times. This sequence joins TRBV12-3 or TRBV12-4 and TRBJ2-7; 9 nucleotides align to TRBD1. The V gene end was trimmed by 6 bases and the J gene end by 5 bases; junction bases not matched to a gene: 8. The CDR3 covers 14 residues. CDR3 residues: CASRIGTGRNEQYF. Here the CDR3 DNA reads TGTGCCAGCAGGATTGGGACAGGGCGAAACGAGCAGTACTTC.

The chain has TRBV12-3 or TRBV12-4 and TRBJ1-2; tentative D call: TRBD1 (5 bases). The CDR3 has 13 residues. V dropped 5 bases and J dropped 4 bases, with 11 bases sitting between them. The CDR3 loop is CASSRGRIYGYTF. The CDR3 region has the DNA TGTGCCAGCAGTCGGGGACGGATCTATGGCTACACCTTC.

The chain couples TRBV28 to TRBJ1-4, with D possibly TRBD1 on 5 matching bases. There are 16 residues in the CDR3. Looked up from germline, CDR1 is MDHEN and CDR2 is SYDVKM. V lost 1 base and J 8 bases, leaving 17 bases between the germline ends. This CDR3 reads CASSLSPGLMGEKLFF. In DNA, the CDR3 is TGTGCCAGCAGTTTATCTCCGGGACTAATGGGCGAAAAACTGTTTTTT.

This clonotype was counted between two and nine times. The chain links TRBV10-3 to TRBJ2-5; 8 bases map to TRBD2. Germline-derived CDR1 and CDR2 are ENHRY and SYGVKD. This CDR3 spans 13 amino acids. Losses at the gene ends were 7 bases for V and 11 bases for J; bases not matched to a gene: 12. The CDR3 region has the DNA TGTGCCATCACCCCGACTAGCGACGGTGAGCAGTACTTC. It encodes CAITPTSDGEQYF.

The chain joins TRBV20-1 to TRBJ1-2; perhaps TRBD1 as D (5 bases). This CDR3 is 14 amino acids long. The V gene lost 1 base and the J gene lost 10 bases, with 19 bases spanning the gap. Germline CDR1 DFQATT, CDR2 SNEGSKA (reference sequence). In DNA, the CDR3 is TGCAGTGCTAGAGCCACGGTTTCCGGACATGACTACACCTTC. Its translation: CSARATVSGHDYTF.

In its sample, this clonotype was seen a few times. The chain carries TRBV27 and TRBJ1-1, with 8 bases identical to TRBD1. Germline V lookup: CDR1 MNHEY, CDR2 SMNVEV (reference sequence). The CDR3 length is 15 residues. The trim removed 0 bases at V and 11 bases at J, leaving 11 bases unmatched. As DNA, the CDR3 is TGTGCCAGCAGTTTATCTGCAGGGGGCGCCCCGCCGGCTTTCTTT. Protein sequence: CASSLSAGGAPPAFF.

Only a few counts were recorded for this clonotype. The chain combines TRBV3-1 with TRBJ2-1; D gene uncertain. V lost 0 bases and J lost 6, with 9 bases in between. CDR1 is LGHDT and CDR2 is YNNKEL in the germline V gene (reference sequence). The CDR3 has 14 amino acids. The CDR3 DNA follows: TGTGCCAGCAGCCAAGATGCACTTATCAATGAGCAGTTCTTC. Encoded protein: CASSQDALINEQFF.

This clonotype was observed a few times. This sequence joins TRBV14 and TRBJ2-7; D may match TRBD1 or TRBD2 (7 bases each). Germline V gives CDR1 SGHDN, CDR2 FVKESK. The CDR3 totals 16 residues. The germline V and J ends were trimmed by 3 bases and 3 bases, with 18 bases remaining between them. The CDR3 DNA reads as TGTGCCAGCAGCCACCAATCGACAGGGACTAACTACGAGCAGTACTTC. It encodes CASSHQSTGTNYEQYF. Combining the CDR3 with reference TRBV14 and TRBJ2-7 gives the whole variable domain EAGVTQFPSHSVIEKGQTVTLRCDPISGHDNLYWYRRVMGKEIKFLLHFVKESKQDESGMPNNRFLAERTGGTYSTLKVQPAELEDSGVYFCASSHQSTGTNYEQYFGPGTRLTVT.

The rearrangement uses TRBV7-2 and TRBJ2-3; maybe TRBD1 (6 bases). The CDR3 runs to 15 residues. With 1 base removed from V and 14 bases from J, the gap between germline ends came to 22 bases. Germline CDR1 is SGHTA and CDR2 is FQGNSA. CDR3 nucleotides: TGTGCCAGCAGCTTAGAGACCGCAGGGGTCGTTTCTGGGTATTTT. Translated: CASSLETAGVVSGYF.

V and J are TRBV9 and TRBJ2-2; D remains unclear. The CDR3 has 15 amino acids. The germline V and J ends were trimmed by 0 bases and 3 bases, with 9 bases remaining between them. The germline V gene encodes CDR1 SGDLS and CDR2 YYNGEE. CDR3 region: CASSVDSDYTGELFF. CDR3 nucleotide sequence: TGTGCCAGCAGCGTAGATTCAGATTACACCGGGGAGCTGTTTTTT.

This chain's CDR3 is CASSPKAGQTYEQYF. DNA for the CDR3: TGTGCCAGCTCACCGAAAGCGGGACAGACTTACGAGCAGTACTTC. The chain combines TRBV18 with TRBJ2-7; D is possibly TRBD1 or TRBD2 (7 bases each). The germline gives CDR1 KGHSH, CDR2 LQKENI. The CDR3 runs to 15 residues. The V and J ends lost 3 bases and 4 bases respectively, with 16 bases between them.

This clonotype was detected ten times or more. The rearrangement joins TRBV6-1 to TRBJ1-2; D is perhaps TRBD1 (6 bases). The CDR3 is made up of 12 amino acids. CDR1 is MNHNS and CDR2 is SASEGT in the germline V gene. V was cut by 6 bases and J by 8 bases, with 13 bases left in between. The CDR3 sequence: CASRANRDGYTF. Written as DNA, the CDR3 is TGTGCCAGCAGAGCAAACAGGGACGGCTACACCTTC.

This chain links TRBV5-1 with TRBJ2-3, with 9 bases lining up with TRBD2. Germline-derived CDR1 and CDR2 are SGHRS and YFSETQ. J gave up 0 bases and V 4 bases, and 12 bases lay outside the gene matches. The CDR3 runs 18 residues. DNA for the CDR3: TGCGCCAGCAGCGCGGGACTCGGGACTAGCCCCAGCACAGATACGCAGTATTTT. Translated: CASSAGLGTSPSTDTQYF.

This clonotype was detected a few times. CDR3 sequence (DNA): TGTGCCAGCAGCACCGGACAGTCTAGCACAGATACGCAGTATTTT. Its protein is CASSTGQSSTDTQYF. The gene calls are TRBV5-4 and TRBJ2-3; D possibly corresponds to TRBD1 (6 bases). Trimming left V 4 bases short and J 0 bases short, with 12 bases between. CDR1 is SGHNT and CDR2 is YYREEE in the germline V gene (reference sequence). The CDR3 contains 15 residues.

The CDR3 bases are TGTGCCAGCAGTTTGGATATCCAGGGGACTGAAGCTTTCTTT. Encoded protein: CASSLDIQGTEAFF. The chain couples TRBV12-3 or TRBV12-4 to TRBJ1-1, with D maybe TRBD1 (6 bases). V was shortened by 3 bases and J by 5 bases, with 13 bases between the two germline ends. The CDR3 has 14 amino acids.

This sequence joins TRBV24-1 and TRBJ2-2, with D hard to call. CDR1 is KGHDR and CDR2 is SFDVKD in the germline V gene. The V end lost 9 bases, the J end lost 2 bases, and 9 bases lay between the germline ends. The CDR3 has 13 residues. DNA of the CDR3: TGTGCCACCGTGGACCTTAACACCGGGGAGCTGTTTTTT. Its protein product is CATVDLNTGELFF.

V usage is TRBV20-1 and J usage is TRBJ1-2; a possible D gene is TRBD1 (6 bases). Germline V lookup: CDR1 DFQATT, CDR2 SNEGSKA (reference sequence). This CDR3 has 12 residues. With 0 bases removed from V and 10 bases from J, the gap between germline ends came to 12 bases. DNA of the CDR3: TGCAGTGCTAGAGAGACGTCAGGGGCCTACACCTTC. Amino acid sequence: CSARETSGAYTF.

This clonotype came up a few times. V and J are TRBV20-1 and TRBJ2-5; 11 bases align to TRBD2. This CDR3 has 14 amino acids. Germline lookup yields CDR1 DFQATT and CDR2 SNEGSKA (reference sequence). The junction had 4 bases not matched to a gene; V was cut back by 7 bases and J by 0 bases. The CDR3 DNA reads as TGCAGTGTTCTAGCGGGGGGCGACCAAGAGACCCAGTACTTC. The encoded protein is CSVLAGGDQETQYF.

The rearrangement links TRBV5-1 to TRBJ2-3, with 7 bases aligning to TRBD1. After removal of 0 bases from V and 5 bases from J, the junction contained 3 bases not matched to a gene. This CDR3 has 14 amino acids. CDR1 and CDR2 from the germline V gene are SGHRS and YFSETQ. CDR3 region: CASSLDRGIDTQYF. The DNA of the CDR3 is TGCGCCAGCAGCTTGGACAGGGGAATAGATACGCAGTATTTT.

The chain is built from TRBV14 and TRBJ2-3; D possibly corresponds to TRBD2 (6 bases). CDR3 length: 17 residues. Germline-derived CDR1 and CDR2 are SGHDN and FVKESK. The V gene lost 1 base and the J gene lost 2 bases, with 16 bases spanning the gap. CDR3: CASSQAERDLYTDTQYF. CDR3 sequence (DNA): TGTGCCAGCAGCCAAGCCGAACGGGACTTATACACAGATACGCAGTATTTT.

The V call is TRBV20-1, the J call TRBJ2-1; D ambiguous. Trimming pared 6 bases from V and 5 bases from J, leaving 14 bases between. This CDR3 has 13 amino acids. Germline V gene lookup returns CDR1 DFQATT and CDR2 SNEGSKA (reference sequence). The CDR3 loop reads CSAWAQANNEQFF. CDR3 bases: TGCAGTGCCTGGGCCCAGGCAAACAATGAGCAGTTCTTC.

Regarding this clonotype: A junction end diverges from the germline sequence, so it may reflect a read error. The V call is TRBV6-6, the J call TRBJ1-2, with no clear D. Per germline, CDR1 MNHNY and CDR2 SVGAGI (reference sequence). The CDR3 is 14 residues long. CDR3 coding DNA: TGTGCCAGCAGTTACTCGATGTTAGGGTTGGGCTACATCTTC. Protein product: CASSYSMLGLGYIF.

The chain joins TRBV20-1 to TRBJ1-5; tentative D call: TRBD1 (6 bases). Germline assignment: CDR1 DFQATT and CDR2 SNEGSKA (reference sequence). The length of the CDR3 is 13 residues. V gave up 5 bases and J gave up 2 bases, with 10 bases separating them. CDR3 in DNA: TGCAGTGCTTTCCCAGGGGGCAATCAGCCCCAGCATTTT. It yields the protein CSAFPGGNQPQHF.

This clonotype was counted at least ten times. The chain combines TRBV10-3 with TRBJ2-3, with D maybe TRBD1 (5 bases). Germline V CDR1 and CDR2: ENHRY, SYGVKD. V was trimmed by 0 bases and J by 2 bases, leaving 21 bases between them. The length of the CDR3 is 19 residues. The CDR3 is CAISESWVGLQGVTDTQYF. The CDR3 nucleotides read TGTGCCATCAGTGAGTCGTGGGTCGGTTTACAAGGGGTCACAGATACGCAGTATTTT.

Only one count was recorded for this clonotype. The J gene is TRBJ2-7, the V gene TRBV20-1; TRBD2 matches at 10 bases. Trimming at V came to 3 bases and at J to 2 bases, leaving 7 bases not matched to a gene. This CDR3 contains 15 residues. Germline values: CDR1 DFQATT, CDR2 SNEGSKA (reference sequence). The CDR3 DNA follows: TGCAGTGCTAGGGGAGCGGGGGGGCTTACCTACGAGCAGTACTTC. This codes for CSARGAGGLTYEQYF.

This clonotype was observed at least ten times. In nucleotides, the CDR3 is TGCAGCGTTGGACAGGGGTTAAGAGAGACCCAGTACTTC. Translation gives CSVGQGLRETQYF. The gene calls are TRBV29-1 and TRBJ2-5, with 8 positions matching TRBD1. The CDR3 is 13 residues long. Germline V gene sequence: CDR1 SQVTM, CDR2 ANQGSEA. V lost 4 bases, J lost 4 bases, and 5 bases stayed unmatched.

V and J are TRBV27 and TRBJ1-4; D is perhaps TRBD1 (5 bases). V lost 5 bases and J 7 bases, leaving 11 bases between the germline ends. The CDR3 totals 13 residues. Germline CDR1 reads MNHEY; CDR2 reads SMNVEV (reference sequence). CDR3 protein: CASSGAVGEKLFF. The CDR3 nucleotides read TGTGCCAGCAGTGGGGCCGTGGGTGAAAAACTGTTTTTT.

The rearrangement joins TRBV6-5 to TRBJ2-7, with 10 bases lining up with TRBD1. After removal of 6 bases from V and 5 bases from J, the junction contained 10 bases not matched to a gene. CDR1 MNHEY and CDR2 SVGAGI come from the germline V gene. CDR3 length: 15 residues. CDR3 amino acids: CASRPSGTGAHEQYF. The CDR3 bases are TGTGCCAGCAGGCCCTCCGGGACAGGGGCCCACGAGCAGTACTTC.

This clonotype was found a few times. Here the CDR3 reads CSPFGQLNSYEQYF. The CDR3 DNA sequence: TGCAGTCCCTTTGGGCAGCTAAACTCCTACGAGCAGTACTTC. The rearrangement joins TRBV20-1 to TRBJ2-7; the D is unclear. From germline, CDR1 is DFQATT and CDR2 SNEGSKA (reference sequence). Trimming removed 8 bases at V and 0 bases at J, with 17 bases between. The CDR3 covers 14 residues.